Below are 11 T cell receptor beta chains sequenced from a single sample in a study of blood T cell repertoires in COVID-19. The table came from immunoSEQ multiplex PCR; TCRdb's copy has only in-frame clones and leaves some out. Of around 250,000 clones detected, around nine tenths appear once; the ten largest clones hold 0.9% to 1%. The sequenced material came from peripheral blood. The receptors come from a woman in her thirties or forties who had recovered from COVID-19.

This chain connects TRBV7-2 to TRBJ2-3; the match to TRBD2 covers 9 bases. Germline CDR1 and CDR2: SGHTA and FQGNSA. The CDR3 length is 15 residues. J lost 4 bases, V lost 3 bases, and 5 bases had no gene match. The CDR3 nucleotides read TGTGCCAGCAGCTTTAGAGCGGGAGGCGCAGATACGCAGTATTTT. This gives the protein CASSFRAGGADTQYF.

The rearrangement joins TRBV5-5 to TRBJ1-2; the D gene is possibly TRBD1 (6 bases). Germline V gene sequence: CDR1 SGHKS, CDR2 YYEKEE (reference sequence). CDR3 length: 15 amino acids. Trimming shortened V by 1 base and J by 2 bases, and 12 bases separated the two germline ends. CDR3 sequence: CASSLNNRVNYGYTF. CDR3 nucleotide sequence: TGTGCCAGCAGCTTGAATAACAGGGTAAACTATGGCTACACCTTC.

The chain recombines TRBV30 with TRBJ1-1; 12 bases align to TRBD1. The CDR3 is made up of 14 amino acids. Per the germline V gene, CDR1 is GTSNPN and CDR2 is SVGIG (reference sequence). The V segment lost 3 bases and the J segment 4 bases; nucleotides outside the gene matches: 3. DNA of the CDR3: TGTGCCTGGAGAGGGACAGGGGGCTTCACTGAAGCTTTCTTT. This gives the protein CAWRGTGGFTEAFF.

The J gene is TRBJ2-7, the V gene TRBV27, with TRBD1 matching 7 bases. Looked up from germline, CDR1 is MNHEY and CDR2 is SMNVEV (reference sequence). The CDR3 consists of 14 residues. V gave up 4 bases and J gave up 3 bases; unmatched junction bases: 6. CDR3 protein: CASSYRRQGYEQYF. DNA for the CDR3: TGTGCCAGCAGTTACCGCCGACAGGGCTACGAGCAGTACTTC.

The chain carries TRBV29-1 and TRBJ2-7; a weak D match, TRBD1 (6 bases). There are 14 residues in the CDR3. The V end lost 4 bases, the J end lost 2 bases, and 15 bases lay between the germline ends. From germline, CDR1 is SQVTM and CDR2 ANQGSEA. CDR3 loop: CSVAPQGWAYEQYF. The CDR3 DNA reads TGCAGCGTTGCCCCACAGGGTTGGGCCTACGAGCAGTACTTC.

This chain's CDR3 is CASSLASGRASGELFF. For the CDR3, the DNA is TGTGCCAGCAGCTTGGCTAGCGGGAGGGCCTCCGGGGAGCTGTTTTTT. J is TRBJ2-2 and V is TRBV5-4; TRBD2 aligns across 12 bases. CDR1 is SGHNT and CDR2 is YYREEE in the germline V gene (reference sequence). V lost 0 bases and J lost 6; bases outside the gene matches: 3. The CDR3 is 16 residues long.

This clone occurred once. This sequence joins TRBV5-8 and TRBJ2-3, with D unresolved. The CDR3 runs to 12 residues. CDR1 and CDR2 from the germline V gene are SGHTS and YDEGEE. The germline V and J ends were trimmed by 4 bases and 7 bases, with 10 bases remaining between them. This CDR3 reads CASSPESHTQYF. The CDR3 DNA follows: TGTGCCAGCAGCCCTGAGTCCCATACGCAGTATTTT. Drawing the rest from reference TRBV5-8 and TRBJ2-3, the complete variable domain is EAGVTQSPTHLIKTRGQQATLRCSPISGHTSVYWYQQALGLGLQFLLWYDEGEERNRGNFPPRFSGRQFPNYSSELNVNALELEDSALYLCASSPESHTQYFGPGTRLTVL.

This sequence joins TRBV5-1 and TRBJ2-3, with TRBD2 identical over 15 bases. Germline CDR1 reads SGHRS; CDR2 reads YFSETQ. With 5 bases clipped from V and 6 bases from J, the junction kept 13 bases outside the gene matches. The CDR3 sequence is 18 residues long. CDR3 in amino acids: CASSPLPGLAGGADTQYF. Here the CDR3 DNA reads TGCGCCAGCAGTCCGTTACCGGGACTAGCGGGAGGAGCGGATACGCAGTATTTT.

This chain links TRBV5-1 with TRBJ2-2, with TRBD2 matching 14 bases. The CDR3 is 17 residues long. Germline loops: CDR1 SGHRS, CDR2 YFSETQ. V was pared by 4 bases and J by 6 bases, with 8 bases of the junction left unmatched. Here the CDR3 reads CASSLGTSGSIAGELFF. The DNA for the CDR3 is TGCGCCAGCAGCCTAGGGACTAGCGGGAGCATCGCCGGGGAGCTGTTTTTT.

The sample holds a few counts of this clone. The gene calls are TRBV18 and TRBJ1-1; D is ambiguous. CDR1 KGHSH and CDR2 LQKENI come from the germline V gene. Trimming took off 5 bases at V and 0 bases at J, with 13 bases between the two ends. The CDR3 totals 15 residues. CDR3 in DNA: TGTGCCAGCTCATCACGGAGTACCATGAACACTGAAGCTTTCTTT. Its translation: CASSSRSTMNTEAFF.

The chain recombines TRBV6-6 with TRBJ2-2; 9 bases agree with TRBD1. Trimming removed 4 bases from V and 4 bases from J; junction bases left unmatched: 4. This CDR3 is 15 amino acids long. Looked up from germline, CDR1 is MNHNY and CDR2 is SVGAGI (reference sequence). CDR3 DNA: TGTGCCAGCAGTTCCGGGACAGGGCGCACCGGGGAGCTGTTTTTT. It codes for CASSSGTGRTGELFF.